This TCR beta chain was recovered during a study of blood T cells in healthy people across ages. Study-level results: In older individuals, TCR beta diversity per million T cells was lower, falling roughly linearly with age.

The total RNA that was extracted per sample amounted to at least 5 micrograms. Next came a second PCR, run for about 7 to 12 cycles, which used a sample-barcoded 5' primer along with a J-beta primer mix. Carrying 12 random nucleotides, a template-switch adaptor labeled each individual cDNA molecule. TCRdb redid the calling of the 5' RACE reads with MiXCR, one entry per CDR3 protein. The data contain 800,000 to 950,000 distinct CDR3 sequences, about 44% of them singletons. This CDR3 region has 14 residues. Unmatched junction bases numbered 8, after V lost 4 bases and J lost 4 bases. CDR1 and CDR2 from the germline V gene are SQVTM and ANQGSEA. Concerning this clonotype: Its matching antigen is unknown.

The TCR sequence derives from a man in his thirties or forties in good health. The sample taken for sequencing was blood. V and J are TRBV29-1 and TRBJ2-5; TRBD1 agrees at 8 bases. The CDR3 DNA reads as TGCAGCGTTGTTCTCAGGGGGCGCCGAGAGACCCAGTACTTC. Translated, it gives CSVVLRGRRETQYF. The whole variable domain, filled in from reference TRBV29-1 and TRBJ2-5, reads SAVISQKPSRDICQRGTSLTIQCQVDSQVTMMFWYRQQPGQSLTLIATANQGSEATYESGFVIDKFPISRPNLTFSTLTVSNMSPEDSSIYLCSVVLRGRRETQYFGPGTRLLVL.